This TCR beta chain was documented in a study of blood T cell repertoires in COVID-19. Study overall: From the United States, Italy and Spain came samples of acute and convalescent COVID-19. Sources were T cells, B-cell-depleted T cells, or PBMCs; the material itself was cDNA or gDNA.

In the authors' workflow: Nucleated cell counts were estimated from reference gene primer amplification. Only in-frame clones appear in the TCRdb table, and some are missing; sequencing was by immunoSEQ multiplex PCR. The D gene and trimming were derived from the DNA, and the V and J assignments and clone size from that table. The table includes 95,000 to 150,000 clones, 80% to 90% detected once. The specimen sequenced was peripheral blood. This receptor was obtained from a man aged 70-80 years with active or convalescent COVID-19.

In DNA, the CDR3 is TGTGCCAGCAGCGGCGGGACTAGCGGGACTTATACGCAGTATTTT. It encodes CASSGGTSGTYTQYF. The rearrangement links TRBV5-5 to TRBJ2-3; 13 nucleotides align to TRBD2. The ends lost 4 bases at V and 7 bases at J; junction bases unmatched: 6. From germline, CDR1 is SGHKS and CDR2 YYEKEE (reference sequence). This CDR3 region has 15 residues.